One and the same sample provided the 17 T cell receptor beta chains below, sequenced in a study of T cells after yellow fever vaccination. TCRdb ran MiXCR on the 5' RACE reads and lists one entry per CDR3 protein. The sample shows about 74,000 distinct CDR3 sequences, more than 5.5% of them seen only once. This specimen was CD8+ T cells sorted from PBMCs, taken 5 to 6 days after the first yellow fever vaccination. The receptors shown here come from a man aged 18-30 years who received the YFV17D yellow fever vaccine.

Only a few counts were recorded for this clonotype. The gene calls are TRBV10-3 and TRBJ2-1, with 8 bases that match TRBD2. Germline CDR1 is ENHRY and CDR2 is SYGVKD. The CDR3 runs 15 residues. V gave up 0 bases and J gave up 2 bases; unmatched junction bases: 0. CDR3 in amino acids: CAISESAGAYNEQFF. The CDR3 nucleotides are TGTGCCATCAGTGAGTCAGCGGGGGCCTACAATGAGCAGTTCTTC.

A few counts support this clonotype. The chain links TRBV4-2 to TRBJ2-3; weak D call: TRBD2 (6 bases). The CDR3 loop spans 16 amino acids. Deletions cut 1 base from V and 2 bases from J, with 13 bases between. Germline V gives CDR1 LGHNA, CDR2 YNFKEQ. In DNA form, the CDR3 reads TGTGCCAGCAGCCAAGGCATGGGGGGTCCCACAGATACGCAGTATTTT. Protein product: CASSQGMGGPTDTQYF.

The sample holds many counts of this clonotype. The V call is TRBV12-3 or TRBV12-4, the J call TRBJ2-3; 13 bases map to TRBD2. This CDR3 is 16 amino acids long. Losses at the gene ends were 4 bases for V and 2 bases for J; bases not matched to a gene: 3. The CDR3 loop is CASSSLAGGATDTQYF. The CDR3 bases are TGTGCCAGCAGTTCACTAGCGGGGGGGGCCACAGATACGCAGTATTTT.

The chain combines TRBV4-1 with TRBJ2-7; 13 nucleotides match TRBD2. Losses at the gene ends were 0 bases for V and 6 bases for J; bases not matched to a gene: 5. CDR1 is MGHRA and CDR2 is YSYEKL in the germline V gene. The CDR3 totals 16 residues. The CDR3 sequence is CASSQEGGLAGIEQYF. The CDR3 DNA follows: TGCGCCAGCAGCCAAGAGGGGGGACTAGCGGGGATCGAGCAGTACTTC.

This clonotype turned up a few times. The genes are TRBV10-1 and TRBJ2-1, with D possibly TRBD1 on 5 matching bases. This CDR3 spans 13 amino acids. V was cut by 3 bases and J by 7 bases, with 10 bases left in between. Germline CDR1 and CDR2: WNHNN and SYGVQD (reference sequence). The CDR3 loop reads CASSDRVQNEQFF. In DNA, the CDR3 is TGCGCCAGCAGTGACAGGGTTCAGAATGAGCAGTTCTTC.

This clonotype was counted at least ten times. CDR3 sequence (DNA): TGCGCCAGCAGCTTCCGTAGAGCTTTCTCCTCAGGCACAGATACGCAGTATTTT. Its protein product is CASSFRRAFSSGTDTQYF. The chain carries TRBV5-1 and TRBJ2-3; D remains unclear. The CDR3 is 18 residues long. Trimming removed 2 bases from V and 1 base from J, with 20 bases in between. CDR1 is SGHRS, CDR2 YFSETQ, per germline.

This clonotype has a count of ten or more. The rearrangement uses TRBV6-2 or TRBV6-3 and TRBJ2-7; 8 bases are a match to TRBD2. Germline V lookup: CDR1 MNHEY, CDR2 SVGEGT. The CDR3 has 14 residues. Trimming cost V 5 bases and J 3 bases; bases outside gene matches: 6. The CDR3 here is CASSPRTSFYEQYF. The CDR3 nucleotides read TGTGCCAGCAGTCCGCGGACTAGCTTCTACGAGCAGTACTTC.

The chain uses TRBV7-9 and TRBJ2-5; TRBD1 matches at 9 bases. Germline CDR1 reads SEHNR; CDR2 reads FQNEAQ (reference sequence). The CDR3 totals 16 residues. V shed 4 bases and J 8 bases; nucleotides not matched to a gene: 14. The CDR3 loop reads CASSSTRDRVLVTQYF. In DNA, the CDR3 is TGTGCCAGCAGCTCCACCCGGGACAGGGTACTGGTCACCCAGTACTTC.

The chain has TRBV12-3 or TRBV12-4 and TRBJ1-2; 8 bases fit TRBD1. CDR3 length: 14 amino acids. V lost 5 bases, J lost 8 bases, and 10 bases stayed unmatched. CDR3 sequence: CASSVTDRGSGYTF. CDR3 nucleotide sequence: TGTGCCAGCAGTGTTACCGACAGGGGCTCGGGCTACACCTTC.

V is TRBV20-1 and J is TRBJ2-3; D is ambiguous. V lost 3 bases to trimming and J lost 4 bases, with 11 bases between them. The CDR3 has 13 amino acids. The V gene's germline CDR1 is DFQATT and CDR2 SNEGSKA (reference sequence). DNA of the CDR3: TGCAGTGCTAGTGAGCCTTTACCAGATACGCAGTATTTT. Its translation: CSASEPLPDTQYF.

This clonotype showed up many times. The chain joins TRBV6-1 to TRBJ2-3, with TRBD1 as a possible D gene (5 bases). V lost 4 bases to trimming and J lost 1 base, with 9 bases between them. Germline V lookup: CDR1 MNHNS, CDR2 SASEGT. The CDR3 covers 14 residues. The CDR3 loop reads CASSGWGGTDTQYF. The CDR3 bases are TGTGCCAGCAGTGGGTGGGGCGGCACAGATACGCAGTATTTT.

In its sample, this clonotype was seen a few times. The V call is TRBV24-1, the J call TRBJ2-2; tentatively, D is TRBD2 (6 bases). Germline lookup yields CDR1 KGHDR and CDR2 SFDVKD. CDR3 size: 15 residues. The germline V and J ends were trimmed by 9 bases and 4 bases, with 17 bases remaining between them. The CDR3 protein is CATGDERGGTGELFF. The DNA of the CDR3 is TGTGCCACCGGGGATGAAAGGGGAGGCACCGGGGAGCTGTTTTTT.

This clonotype came up a few times. The chain uses TRBV11-2 and TRBJ2-1; D is undetermined. CDR1 SGHAT and CDR2 FQNNGV come from the germline V gene. Trimming removed 9 bases from V and 2 bases from J, with 2 bases in between. There are 10 residues in the CDR3. CDR3 amino acids: CASAYNEQFF. CDR3 nucleotide sequence: TGTGCCAGTGCCTACAATGAGCAGTTCTTC. The variable domain in full, with the rest retrieved from reference TRBV11-2 and TRBJ2-1, is EAGVAQSPRYKIIEKRQSVAFWCNPISGHATLYWYQQILGQGPKLLIQFQNNGVVDDSQLPKDRFSAERLKGVDSTLKIQPAKLEDSAVYLCASAYNEQFFGPGTRLTVL.

The V gene is TRBV12-3 or TRBV12-4, the J gene TRBJ1-5, with D hard to call. V was trimmed by 1 base and J by 4 bases, leaving 8 bases between them. This CDR3 has 14 residues. Here the CDR3 DNA reads TGTGCCAGCAGTTTAGGACGGCTTAATCAGCCCCAGCATTTT. Protein sequence: CASSLGRLNQPQHF.

This clonotype was seen a few times. This chain connects TRBV2 to TRBJ1-1; 7 bases fit TRBD1. Germline CDR1 SNHLY, CDR2 FYNNEI. CDR3 length: 17 residues. With V trimmed by 3 bases and J by 0 bases, 10 bases remained unmatched. The CDR3 sequence: CASSDGTGTDMNTEAFF. The CDR3 DNA reads TGTGCCAGCAGTGATGGGACCGGGACAGATATGAACACTGAAGCTTTCTTT.

This clonotype was seen only once. This chain uses TRBV12-3 or TRBV12-4 with TRBJ2-5; 12 bases match TRBD2. The trim removed 11 bases at V and 5 bases at J, leaving 21 bases unmatched. The CDR3 length is 18 residues. CDR3 nucleotide sequence: TGTGCCTTCAGTTTACAAGGACTAGCGGGACAAACCGGGGAGACCCAGTACTTC. This encodes CAFSLQGLAGQTGETQYF.

The rearrangement joins TRBV6-5 to TRBJ2-5; 8 bases align to TRBD1. This CDR3 contains 14 residues. Unmatched junction bases numbered 1, after V lost 0 bases and J lost 4 bases. Germline V lookup: CDR1 MNHEY, CDR2 SVGAGI. The DNA of the CDR3 is TGTGCCAGCAGTTACTCGACAGGGGTAGAGACCCAGTACTTC. Its protein product is CASSYSTGVETQYF.